The 14 T cell receptor beta chains listed next were all sequenced from one sample in a study of blood T cell repertoires in COVID-19. Sequencing was performed with immunoSEQ multiplex PCR; in TCRdb, only in-frame clones are kept and a portion is missing. The sample holds about 130,000 clones; roughly 80% are singletons and the top ten take about a sixth. The material sequenced was PBMCs or T cells enriched from blood (not recorded which). The source is a man aged 25 to 40 who had recovered from COVID-19.

Written as DNA, the CDR3 is TGTGCCAGCAGCCTGACGGGACAAGGTTATGGCTACACCTTC. This translates into CASSLTGQGYGYTF. V usage is TRBV5-4 and J usage is TRBJ1-2; D is possibly TRBD1 (6 bases). Germline assignment: CDR1 SGHNT and CDR2 YYREEE (reference sequence). V lost 4 bases, J lost 5 bases, and 15 bases lay in between. The CDR3 is made up of 14 amino acids.

The rearrangement links TRBV5-4 to TRBJ2-1; tentative D call: TRBD2 (5 bases). The ends were cut back, 2 bases at V and 1 base at J, with 7 bases in the middle. The CDR3 loop spans 14 amino acids. Germline CDR1 and CDR2: SGHNT and YYREEE (reference sequence). The CDR3 region has the DNA TGTGCCAGCAGCTTTCGGGAATCCTACAATGAGCAGTTCTTC. It codes for CASSFRESYNEQFF.

The chain joins TRBV5-1 to TRBJ2-7; D is possibly TRBD1 (5 bases). Germline CDR1 and CDR2: SGHRS and YFSETQ. V dropped 0 bases and J dropped 4 bases, with 14 bases sitting between them. The CDR3 loop spans 15 amino acids. This CDR3 is CASSLALDKVYEQYF. CDR3 nucleotides: TGCGCCAGCAGCTTGGCTCTGGACAAAGTATACGAGCAGTACTTC.

V is TRBV9 and J is TRBJ2-3; possibly TRBD1 for D (5 bases). Germline V CDR1 and CDR2: SGDLS, YYNGEE. There are 16 residues in the CDR3. V was clipped by 1 base and J by 1 base, with 13 bases between them. The CDR3 DNA is TGTGCCAGCAGCGTACAGGGTGTTTGGGGCACAGATACGCAGTATTTT. This codes for CASSVQGVWGTDTQYF.

This chain connects TRBV2 to TRBJ1-1; no definite D call. From germline, CDR1 is SNHLY and CDR2 FYNNEI. The V and J ends lost 0 bases and 3 bases respectively, with 11 bases between them. This CDR3 region has 15 residues. As DNA, the CDR3 is TGTGCCAGCAGTGAAGCTCGGGGTGGGCACACTGAAGCTTTCTTT. This encodes CASSEARGGHTEAFF.

V usage is TRBV11-2 and J usage is TRBJ2-7; 11 bases fit TRBD1. The CDR3 is made up of 18 amino acids. Germline CDR1 SGHAT, CDR2 FQNNGV. The J segment lost 3 bases and the V segment lost 1 base, leaving 11 bases of the junction unmatched. CDR3 in amino acids: CASSLGASGTGGFYEQYF. CDR3 nucleotide sequence: TGTGCCAGCAGCTTAGGAGCTTCCGGGACAGGGGGTTTCTACGAGCAGTACTTC.

The chain recombines TRBV18 with TRBJ1-1, with TRBD1 matching over 7 bases. Germline trimming cut 2 bases from V and 0 bases from J; bases unmatched to any gene: 3. The CDR3 runs 15 residues. Germline V gene lookup returns CDR1 KGHSH and CDR2 LQKENI. CDR3 nucleotides: TGTGCCAGCTCACCAGCGCAGGGGGTGAACACTGAAGCTTTCTTT. Translation: CASSPAQGVNTEAFF. Complete variable domain (other parts from reference TRBV18 and TRBJ1-1): NAGVMQNPRHLVRRRGQEARLRCSPMKGHSHVYWYRQLPEEGLKFMVYLQKENIIDESGMPKERFSAEFPKEGPSILRIQQVVRGDSAAYFCASSPAQGVNTEAFFGQGTRLTVV.

The chain links TRBV27 to TRBJ1-6; D not resolved. Trimming took 0 bases from V and 10 from J, leaving 19 bases between them. This CDR3 has 17 residues. CDR1 and CDR2 (germline): MNHEY, SMNVEV (reference sequence). In DNA form, the CDR3 reads TGTGCCAGCAGTTTATCTTCAAACACGGGAACGAGGTCACCCCTCCACTTT. This gives the protein CASSLSSNTGTRSPLHF.

The J gene is TRBJ2-5, the V gene TRBV20-1, with 7 bases fitting TRBD1. The CDR3 spans 15 residues. CDR1 and CDR2 from the germline V gene are DFQATT and SNEGSKA (reference sequence). Losses at the gene ends were 3 bases for V and 2 bases for J; bases not matched to a gene: 9. The CDR3 DNA reads as TGCAGTGCTAGTGGAGGACAGGACAAACAAGAGACCCAGTACTTC. It yields the protein CSASGGQDKQETQYF.

This clone was seen a few times. V gene TRBV4-2 combines with J gene TRBJ2-2, with a possible D match to TRBD2 (6 bases). V dropped 2 bases and J dropped 5 bases, with 15 bases sitting between them. The CDR3 totals 16 residues. From germline, CDR1 is LGHNA and CDR2 YNFKEQ. In DNA, the CDR3 is TGTGCCAGCAGCCAACCCGAGACTAGTAATACCGGGGAGCTGTTTTTT. It translates to CASSQPETSNTGELFF.

This chain connects TRBV4-1 to TRBJ2-7, with D possibly being TRBD1 (6 bases). The CDR3 loop spans 14 amino acids. Per germline, CDR1 MGHRA and CDR2 YSYEKL. The germline V and J ends were trimmed by 4 bases and 2 bases, with 12 bases remaining between them. The CDR3 sequence is CASSRTPGAYEQYF. For the CDR3, the DNA is TGCGCCAGCAGCCGAACCCCAGGGGCCTACGAGCAGTACTTC.

This sequence joins TRBV19 and TRBJ1-4, with a possible D match to TRBD1 (5 bases). CDR1 LNHDA and CDR2 SQIVND come from the germline V gene (reference sequence). Deletions cut 7 bases from V and 2 bases from J, with 17 bases between. The CDR3 totals 16 residues. The DNA for the CDR3 is TGTGCCAGTACCCCGAGCGACAGCCGCACTAATGAAAAACTGTTTTTT. Translated: CASTPSDSRTNEKLFF.

The chain links TRBV3-1 (or the pseudogene TRBV3-2) to TRBJ2-7; 8 bases agree with TRBD2. This CDR3 has 16 amino acids. V shed 6 bases and J 0 bases; nucleotides not matched to a gene: 10. Germline V gene sequence: CDR1 LGHDT, CDR2 YNNKEL (reference sequence). The chain's CDR3 is CASSPALAGSSYEQYF. The CDR3 nucleotides are TGTGCCAGCAGTCCGGCCCTAGCGGGCAGCTCCTACGAGCAGTACTTC.

V usage is TRBV28 and J usage is TRBJ1-1, with D tentatively TRBD1 (6 bases). This CDR3 has 10 amino acids. From germline, CDR1 is MDHEN and CDR2 SYDVKM. V was pared by 9 bases and J by 7 bases, with 9 bases between. The CDR3 DNA sequence: TGTGCCAGTACAGGGCTTGAAGCTTTCTTT. This codes for CASTGLEAFF.